This T cell receptor (beta chain) was sequenced in a study of blood T cell repertoires in COVID-19. The CDR3 runs to 16 residues. V was pared by 5 bases and J by 6 bases, with 9 bases of the junction left unmatched. The V gene's germline CDR1 is SGHTA and CDR2 FQGNSA. Generated by immunoSEQ multiplex PCR, the TCRdb table keeps only in-frame clones and is missing some. The table includes roughly 220,000 clones, 88% detected once. The sample taken for sequencing was PBMCs or T cells enriched from blood (not recorded which). V and J are TRBV7-2 and TRBJ2-1, with 11 bases that match TRBD2. The source is a woman under 40 who had recovered from COVID-19. The chain's CDR3 is CASSTLAGGPLNEQFF. The CDR3 nucleotides read TGTGCCAGCAGCACTTTAGCGGGGGGGCCTCTCAATGAGCAGTTCTTC.